This record looks at one T cell receptor beta chain sequence and its context. Its antigen is not known. Trimming stripped 5 bases from V and 0 bases from J, with 14 bases between. In germline, CDR1 is SGHVS, CDR2 FQNEAQ. This CDR3 has 15 residues. This record belongs to a study of shared clonotypes between healthy human individuals. General study findings and limits: Measured sharing among donors was expected to vary with sequencing depth. Shared across a handful of donors were around 5% of the naive CD4 clonotypes.

Sequenced by immunoSEQ multiplex PCR; TCRdb stores in-frame clones only, minus some. The top ten hold approximately 0.4% of the sample, which has roughly 1,600,000 clones, 98% seen once. Sequenced: naive CD4+ T cells sorted from blood. The subset here: CD45RA+ positively selected. The V gene is TRBV7-8, the J gene TRBJ2-7; D perhaps matches TRBD2 (5 bases). This clonotype originated in a man aged 25-40 years in good health. The CDR3 nucleotides are TGTGCCAGCAGCGCTTCAAGCGGTTACTCCTACGAGCAGTACTTC. Its translation is CASSASSGYSYEQYF. Filled out from reference TRBV7-8 and TRBJ2-7, the complete variable domain reads GAGVSQSPRYKVAKRGQDVALRCDPISGHVSLFWYQQALGQGPEFLTYFQNEAQLDKSGLPSDRFFAERPEGSVSTLKIQRTQQEDSAVYLCASSASSGYSYEQYFGPGTRLTVT.